The rows below give T cell receptor beta chains drawn from one sample of a study of cytomegalovirus exposure and HLA in healthy donors. Generated by immunoSEQ multiplex PCR, the TCRdb table keeps only in-frame clones and is missing some. Of 110,000 to 150,000 clones listed, around 78% were seen once; the top ten hold around 2.4%. Sequencing used PBMCs. These receptor sequences come from a woman aged 18-29 years in good health and CMV-seropositive. CDR3s include the opening cysteine and the closing phenylalanine or tryptophan. The order of the fields is CDR3 protein, V gene, J gene.

CASSLSDRGVYEQYF	TRBV11-1	TRBJ2-7
CASSFGGPGQGNSPLHF	TRBV7-2	TRBJ1-6
CATSREPLGAEKLFF	TRBV15	TRBJ1-4
CASSHNRDYTGELFF	TRBV7-6	TRBJ2-2
CASSRGTGNNYGYTF	TRBV2	TRBJ1-2
CASSSPGTEQETQYF	TRBV9	TRBJ2-5
CASAKETAHNQPQHF	TRBV12-5	TRBJ1-5
CASSQSSYEQYF	TRBV14	.
CASTKDSLNSPLHF	TRBV25-1	TRBJ1-6
CASSAYGQGWEKLFF	TRBV5-1	TRBJ1-4
CASSSGQGDYGYTF	TRBV13	TRBJ1-2
CASSHYRDQGTEAFF	TRBV27	TRBJ1-1
CASSTSGTPSLNTEAFF	TRBV7-2	TRBJ1-1
CASSLPTGLKDEQYF	TRBV7-8	TRBJ2-7
CSSSSFGVLSGNTIYF	TRBV7-9	TRBJ1-3
CASSSSGGTYEQYF	TRBV6-1	TRBJ2-7
CASSLGRTGYGYTF	TRBV7-6	TRBJ1-2
CAISESPRAPGFNQPQHF	TRBV10-3	TRBJ1-5
CASSSGTPNTEAFF	TRBV5-1	TRBJ1-1
CASMTGNTDTQYF	TRBV28	TRBJ2-3
CASSPSPGNTEAFF	TRBV9	TRBJ1-1
CASSLRGQDLEGYTF	TRBV5-1	TRBJ1-2
CASSQEPPPTSGGELFF	TRBV4-3	TRBJ2-2
CASSELSYGYTF	TRBV6-1	TRBJ1-2
CASSYLGASVNEQYF	TRBV6-5	TRBJ2-7
CASSPSGFNGYTF	TRBV6-5	TRBJ1-2
CASSSRLIKLYEQYF	TRBV28	TRBJ2-7
CASSERQGTAEKLFF	TRBV9	TRBJ1-4
CASSDRAAGADTQYF	TRBV6-5	TRBJ2-3
CASSLATGEETQYF	TRBV5-1	TRBJ2-5
CASSLLDSLFEQYF	TRBV5-1	TRBJ2-7
CASSFSPGQGYGYTF	TRBV6-5	TRBJ1-2
CASSLPIKDTYEQYF	TRBV11-2	TRBJ2-7
CAWSSGVGQPQHF	TRBV30	TRBJ1-5
CASSLKRAYEQYF	TRBV6-5	.
CASSQDRGDTQYF	TRBV5-1	TRBJ2-3
CASSPKEEQYF	TRBV18	TRBJ2-5
CASSPRTGISTDTQYF	TRBV18	TRBJ2-3
CASSSDRFTQYF	TRBV11-3	TRBJ2-3
CASSLGTAPNTGELFF	TRBV5-1	TRBJ2-2
CASSLSLSRGLLFSYEQYF	TRBV28	TRBJ2-7
CASRLAGALPNEQFF	TRBV28	TRBJ2-1
CASTTGQIQETQYF	TRBV19	TRBJ2-5
CASSPKETQYF	TRBV11-2	TRBJ2-5
CASSNRGGTGELFF	TRBV19	TRBJ2-2
CASSRDSLNSPLHF	TRBV7-2	TRBJ1-6
CASSNKQGSTYEQYF	TRBV18	TRBJ2-7
CASSPPAGRYAEAFF	TRBV14	TRBJ1-1
CSASSVEAFF	TRBV20-1	TRBJ1-1
CAISGGGTGADSYEQYF	TRBV6-1	TRBJ2-7
CASSIRSSNQPQHF	TRBV19	TRBJ1-5
CASSRQGPNYGYTF	TRBV6-5	TRBJ1-2
CASNLVTGSNYGYTF	TRBV13	TRBJ1-2
CASSFLTGRNYGYTF	TRBV5-1	TRBJ1-2
CASSPRRETQYF	TRBV18	TRBJ2-5
CSVEGQSAYEQYF	TRBV29-1	TRBJ2-7
CASSLSGQGTREAFF	TRBV7-9	TRBJ1-1